Listed below are T cell receptor beta chains from one sample, sequenced in a study of response to subunit inactivated influenza vaccine. TCRdb analysed the RT-PCR reads with MiXCR anew, one entry per CDR3 protein. Of some 600,000 distinct CDR3 sequences in the sample, roughly 15% were seen once. Here the sequenced sample was PBMCs from blood, taken 14 to 15 days before vaccination. These receptors were collected from a man in his fifties who received an inactivated influenza vaccine. CDR3s include the opening cysteine and the closing phenylalanine or tryptophan. A D gene is named only where the DNA matches it firmly. Rows give clone size only sometimes, using once, few, many, or a class for an expanded clone.

v_gene: TRBV30; d_gene: TRBD1; j_gene: TRBJ1-6; abundance: -; CDR3nt: TGTGCCTGGAGTATGTCTGGGACAGGGGTACGGTCACCCCTCCACTTT; CDR3aa: CAWSMSGTGVRSPLHF
v_gene: TRBV4-2; d_gene: TRBD1; j_gene: TRBJ1-4; abundance: -; CDR3nt: TGTGCCAGCAGCCAAGACGGGGCAGGGGGTGAAAAACTGTTTTTT; CDR3aa: CASSQDGAGGEKLFF
v_gene: TRBV6-1; d_gene: -; j_gene: TRBJ2-3; abundance: many; CDR3nt: TGTGCCATCGATGAAAAACAGGGCTTGACAGATACGCAGTATTTT; CDR3aa: CAIDEKQGLTDTQYF
v_gene: TRBV24-1; d_gene: -; j_gene: TRBJ2-2; abundance: -; CDR3nt: TGTGCCACCAGTGGTTTGCGTTGGGGCCAGAACACCGGGGAGCTGTTTTTT; CDR3aa: CATSGLRWGQNTGELFF
v_gene: TRBV6-1; d_gene: -; j_gene: TRBJ1-5; abundance: -; CDR3nt: TGTGCCAGCAGTGTACAGGGTGAACAGCCCCAGCATTTT; CDR3aa: CASSVQGEQPQHF
v_gene: TRBV20-1; d_gene: -; j_gene: TRBJ2-2; abundance: many; CDR3nt: TGCAGTGCTAGTAACAGGCAGGGGCGGAACACCGGGGAGCTGTTTTTT; CDR3aa: CSASNRQGRNTGELFF
v_gene: TRBV6-2/TRBV6-3; d_gene: -; j_gene: TRBJ2-1; abundance: few; CDR3nt: TGTGCCAGCAGTCCAATACATATGGACTCCAGGGCCCTGTTCTTC; CDR3aa: CASSPIHMDSRALFF
v_gene: TRBV9; d_gene: TRBD2; j_gene: TRBJ2-1; abundance: many; CDR3nt: TGTGCCAGCAGCGATGATAAAGCGGGAAGCTCCTACAATGAGCAGTTCTTC; CDR3aa: CASSDDKAGSSYNEQFF
v_gene: TRBV7-2; d_gene: -; j_gene: TRBJ1-1; abundance: -; CDR3nt: TGTGCCAGCAGCTTGAATTACGAGACTGAAGCTTTCTTT; CDR3aa: CASSLNYETEAFF
v_gene: TRBV3-1; d_gene: -; j_gene: TRBJ2-1; abundance: few; CDR3nt: TGTGCCAGCAGCCAAGTCGGGCTGTTCGGGGAGCAGTTCTTC; CDR3aa: CASSQVGLFGEQFF